This entry lists 11 T cell receptor beta chains sequenced from one sample in a study of T cells expressing NK-cell markers. TCRdb reprocessed the 5' RACE reads, with one entry per CDR3 protein and no DNA. The sample table includes 3,000 or so distinct CDR3 sequences. The sample comprised blood T cells: a sorted CD56 or NKG2C T cell subset, CD4+ or CD8+ T cells, or bulk PBMC T cells (not recorded which). Every receptor here comes from a woman under 30 in good health.

V gene TRBV6-4 combines with J gene TRBJ2-1; TCRdb's D call of TRBD2 is untestable without DNA. The CDR3 covers 14 residues. Germline V gene lookup returns CDR1 MRHNA and CDR2 SNTAGT. This CDR3 reads CASSTSSSYNEQFF.

The chain joins TRBV7-2 to TRBJ2-3. This CDR3 contains 12 residues. Looked up from germline, CDR1 is SGHTA and CDR2 is FQGNSA. The CDR3 is CASGSYSDTQYF.

This chain uses TRBV6-2 or TRBV6-3 with TRBJ2-7; TCRdb's assignment of TRBD1 cannot be checked, as there is no DNA. Germline CDR1 is MNHEY and CDR2 is SVGEGT. The CDR3 is made up of 14 amino acids. The CDR3 is CASSLRDSSYEQYF.

This chain joins TRBV6-1 and TRBJ2-7; TCRdb's D gene call, TRBD1, goes unchecked for lack of DNA. Germline V CDR1 and CDR2: MNHNS, SASEGT. The CDR3 consists of 15 residues. This chain's CDR3 is CASSEGGTGAYEQYF.

This clonotype is medium-sized (0.01 to 0.1%) by frequency. The V and J genes are TRBV20-1 and TRBJ1-1; TCRdb's assignment of TRBD1 cannot be checked, as there is no DNA. Germline V gene sequence: CDR1 DFQATT, CDR2 SNEGSKA (reference sequence). The CDR3 has 15 amino acids. The chain's CDR3 is CSARDPGQGAAEAFF.

The J gene is TRBJ2-7, the V gene TRBV5-1. The germline CDR1 and CDR2 sequences are SGHRS and YFSETQ. The CDR3 consists of 14 residues. CDR3 in amino acids: CASSLAPTRGEQYF.

This clonotype shows up as medium-sized by frequency. The chain combines TRBV11-2 with TRBJ1-3. This CDR3 region has 12 residues. Germline CDR1 is SGHAT and CDR2 is FQNNGV. CDR3 amino acids: CASSLPRSTIYF. The variable domain in full, with the rest retrieved from reference TRBV11-2 and TRBJ1-3, is EAGVAQSPRYKIIEKRQSVAFWCNPISGHATLYWYQQILGQGPKLLIQFQNNGVVDDSQLPKDRFSAERLKGVDSTLKIQPAKLEDSAVYLCASSLPRSTIYFGEGSWLTVV.

Here the CDR3 reads CASRSAGGTDTQYF. The chain recombines TRBV7-3 with TRBJ2-3; TCRdb proposes TRBD1, but this gene call is untestable without DNA. Germline lookup yields CDR1 SGHTA and CDR2 FQGTGA. The length of the CDR3 is 14 residues.

The chain recombines TRBV15 with TRBJ2-7; as DNA is missing, the TRBD1 call by TCRdb cannot be tested. Germline V gene lookup returns CDR1 LNHNV and CDR2 YYDKDF (reference sequence). The CDR3 length is 15 residues. CDR3 sequence: CATSTNRDSNYEQYF.

The V gene is TRBV1, the J gene TRBJ2-3; TCRdb gives TRBD2 as the D gene, but with no DNA this cannot be confirmed. TRBV1 is reported as a pseudogene. There are 13 residues in the CDR3. This CDR3 is CTRGLAGADTQYF.

The rearrangement joins TRBV12-3 or TRBV12-4 to TRBJ1-5; the TCRdb D gene call, TRBD1, has no DNA to confirm it. This CDR3 comprises 15 residues. CDR3 region: CASSFPGAGEVPQHF.